This T cell receptor (beta chain) was observed in a study of T cell responses to AZD1222 COVID-19 vaccine. V was trimmed by 1 base and J by 0 bases, leaving 4 bases between them. The CDR3 sequence is 15 residues long. Germline CDR1 and CDR2: MNHNS and SASEGT. Data came from immunoSEQ multiplex PCR; TCRdb stores just in-frame clones and leaves some out. The sample carries 30,000 to 35,000 clones, about 80% recorded once. The chain is built from TRBV6-1 and TRBJ1-6, with D hard to call. This receptor was taken from an adult who received the AZD1222 COVID-19 vaccine. The starting material was peripheral blood, obtained 28 days after the second AZD1222 dose. CDR3 in amino acids: CASSEGDSYNSPLHF. CDR3 nucleotide sequence: TGTGCCAGCAGTGAAGGGGACTCCTATAATTCACCCCTCCACTTT.